This TCR beta chain was captured by sequencing in a study of T cell responses to AZD1222 COVID-19 vaccine. General observations from the study: White British donors predominated, females outnumbered males, and clonal diversity was possibly underestimated.

Profiling relied on immunoSEQ multiplex PCR, and the TCRdb table lists in-frame clones only, not all of them. The table lists about 83,000 clones, under 95% of them singletons. Researchers grouped second doses given at about 4 or about 12 weeks into one pool. The CDR3 loop spans 15 amino acids. With V trimmed by 3 bases and J by 2 bases, 4 bases remained unmatched. CDR1 is SGDLS, CDR2 YYNGEE, per germline. Note on this clone: Its antigen is unidentified.

The origin of this receptor is an adult who received the AZD1222 COVID-19 vaccine. The chain joins TRBV9 to TRBJ1-2; 10 bases are a match to TRBD1. The sample consisted of peripheral blood, taken 28 days after the second AZD1222 dose. CDR3 in DNA: TGTGCCAGCAGCGCACCGGGACAGGGGAACTATGGCTACACCTTC. Its translation is CASSAPGQGNYGYTF.